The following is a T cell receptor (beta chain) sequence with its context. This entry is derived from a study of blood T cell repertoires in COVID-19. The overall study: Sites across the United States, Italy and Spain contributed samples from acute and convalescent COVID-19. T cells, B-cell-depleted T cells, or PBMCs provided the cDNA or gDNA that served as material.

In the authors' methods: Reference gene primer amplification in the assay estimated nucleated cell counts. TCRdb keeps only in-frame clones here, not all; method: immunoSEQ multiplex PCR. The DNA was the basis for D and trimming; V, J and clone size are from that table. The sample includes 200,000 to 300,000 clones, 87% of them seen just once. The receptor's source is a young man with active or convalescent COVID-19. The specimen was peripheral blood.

CDR3 sequence (DNA): TGTGCCAGCAGCGCTCCGGGACAGGGGGATGGCTACACCTTC. Protein: CASSAPGQGDGYTF. The V call is TRBV5-6, the J call TRBJ1-2, with 11 bases matching TRBD1. Germline trimming cut 4 bases from V and 6 bases from J; bases unmatched to any gene: 5. CDR1 SGHDT and CDR2 YYEEEE come from the germline V gene. This CDR3 is 14 amino acids long.